These 24 T cell receptor beta chains originate from one sample sequenced in a study of T-cell memory formation after mild COVID-19. Each CDR3 protein is one row after TCRdb ran MiXCR on the 5' RACE reads. The sample yields hundreds of thousands of distinct CDR3 sequences, 15% to 20% seen once. Specimen: PBMCs or a T cell subset sorted from them (not recorded which). The receptor set was obtained from an adult woman who had mild COVID-19 (a few samples of this study predate the infection). Cell type and time point are not known.

This clonotype was counted at least ten times. The chain recombines TRBV11-2 with TRBJ2-3, with D possibly being TRBD2 (5 bases). The CDR3 totals 19 residues. Deletions cut 1 base from V and 0 bases from J, with 20 bases between. Germline lookup yields CDR1 SGHAT and CDR2 FQNNGV. CDR3 region: CASSLVRRGRAVSTDTQYF. CDR3 nucleotides: TGTGCCAGCAGCTTAGTCCGACGGGGTCGCGCCGTGAGCACAGATACGCAGTATTTT.

In its sample, this clonotype was seen a few times. The chain couples TRBV7-9 to TRBJ2-6; D is undetermined. Trimming shortened V by 4 bases and J by 3 bases, and 7 bases separated the two germline ends. The CDR3 spans 14 residues. Germline V gene data show CDR1 as SEHNR and CDR2 as FQNEAQ (reference sequence). CDR3 nucleotide sequence: TGTGCCAGCAGCTCCTTCGTTGGGGCCAACGTCCTGACTTTC. The encoded protein is CASSSFVGANVLTF.

The genes are TRBV6-6 and TRBJ1-5, with TRBD1 matching 7 bases. The V and J ends lost 6 bases and 3 bases, in that order; junction bases with no gene match: 8. CDR1 is MNHNY and CDR2 is SVGAGI in the germline V gene (reference sequence). This CDR3 is built from 15 residues. The CDR3 loop is CASSPPGGDNQPQHF. CDR3 coding DNA: TGTGCCAGCAGCCCTCCAGGGGGAGACAATCAGCCCCAGCATTTT.

There are a few counts of this clonotype. The chain couples TRBV4-2 to TRBJ2-1, with 9 positions matching TRBD1. The junction had 5 bases not matched to a gene; V was cut back by 4 bases and J by 4 bases. The CDR3 extends over 15 amino acids. Germline loops: CDR1 LGHNA, CDR2 YNFKEQ. The CDR3 sequence is CASSLGTGNYNEQFF. CDR3 DNA sequence: TGTGCCAGCAGCCTAGGGACAGGGAATTACAATGAGCAGTTCTTC.

This clonotype was observed at least ten times. The chain couples TRBV18 to TRBJ2-6; no clear D. Germline V lookup: CDR1 KGHSH, CDR2 LQKENI. This CDR3 has 15 amino acids. Trimming removed 2 bases from V and 1 base from J, with 6 bases in between. CDR3 in amino acids: CASSPGNSGANVLTF. The CDR3 DNA follows: TGTGCCAGCTCACCAGGGAATTCTGGGGCCAACGTCCTGACTTTC.

The table lists this clonotype with a few counts. V is TRBV7-3 and J is TRBJ2-5; no definite D call. This CDR3 has 15 amino acids. Deletions cut 0 bases from V and 5 bases from J, with 13 bases between. Per germline, CDR1 SGHTA and CDR2 FQGTGA. The CDR3 here is CASSLTNAGRETQYF. CDR3 in DNA: TGTGCCAGCAGCTTAACGAACGCCGGACGGGAGACCCAGTACTTC.

This clonotype showed up just a few times. The chain uses TRBV6-5 and TRBJ2-7; 9 positions match TRBD1. The CDR3 consists of 18 residues. Germline CDR1 and CDR2: MNHEY and SVGAGI. The junction had 12 bases not matched to a gene; V was cut back by 0 bases and J by 3 bases. CDR3 loop: CASSYSRAHRGRGYEQYF. The CDR3 nucleotides read TGTGCCAGCAGTTACTCGAGAGCCCACAGGGGGCGAGGCTACGAGCAGTACTTC.

This clonotype was picked up a small number of times. The rearrangement joins TRBV9 to TRBJ2-1; 10 positions agree with TRBD1. Germline trimming cut 3 bases from V and 10 bases from J; bases unmatched to any gene: 10. This CDR3 contains 15 residues. CDR1 and CDR2 (germline): SGDLS, YYNGEE. The CDR3 protein is CASSAGTGVIREQFF. Written as DNA, the CDR3 is TGTGCCAGCAGCGCCGGGACAGGGGTGATCAGGGAGCAGTTCTTC.

This clonotype occurred a few times. This chain connects TRBV29-1 to TRBJ2-1, with D perhaps matching TRBD2 (5 bases). Trimming removed 4 bases at V and 4 bases at J, with 20 bases between. The CDR3 is made up of 16 amino acids. CDR1 SQVTM and CDR2 ANQGSEA come from the germline V gene. CDR3 loop: CSVALSGTGWYNEQFF. CDR3 nucleotides: TGCAGCGTTGCCCTCAGTGGTACGGGGTGGTACAATGAGCAGTTCTTC.

This clonotype was detected a few times. The chain employs TRBV6-5 and TRBJ1-2; no clear D. The germline gives CDR1 MNHEY, CDR2 SVGAGI. The CDR3 loop spans 13 amino acids. V lost 2 bases to trimming and J lost 3 bases, with 7 bases between them. The CDR3 protein is CASSYGEDYGYTF. DNA of the CDR3: TGTGCCAGCAGTTACGGGGAGGACTATGGCTACACCTTC.

The rearrangement joins TRBV10-3 to TRBJ1-1; maybe TRBD1 (5 bases). CDR1 is ENHRY, CDR2 SYGVKD, per germline. The CDR3 has 13 residues. Trimming pared 6 bases from V and 8 bases from J, leaving 16 bases between. The CDR3 sequence is CAISGGTPPEAFF. Here the CDR3 DNA reads TGTGCCATCAGCGGGGGAACCCCCCCCGAAGCTTTCTTT.

The chain combines TRBV18 with TRBJ2-5; the D gene is possibly TRBD1 (5 bases). The CDR3 spans 15 residues. Per germline, CDR1 KGHSH and CDR2 LQKENI. V was clipped by 2 bases and J by 1 base, with 11 bases between them. CDR3 amino acids: CASSPYSQGQETQYF. The CDR3 region has the DNA TGTGCCAGCTCACCATATTCGCAGGGCCAAGAGACCCAGTACTTC.

The chain links TRBV7-2 to TRBJ2-1; 9 positions match TRBD2. The length of the CDR3 is 18 residues. Germline V CDR1 and CDR2: SGHTA, FQGNSA. V trimming: 1 base; J trimming: 2 bases; junction bases outside the gene matches: 9. The CDR3 DNA sequence: TGTGCCAGCAGCTTAGAGGCTAGCGGGACCCCAGCCTACAATGAGCAGTTCTTC. It yields the protein CASSLEASGTPAYNEQFF.

The chain has TRBV3-1 and TRBJ1-2; a possible D gene is TRBD1 (5 bases). The CDR3 contains 14 residues. The ends were cut back, 0 bases at V and 4 bases at J, with 9 bases in the middle. Germline V gene sequence: CDR1 LGHDT, CDR2 YNNKEL (reference sequence). CDR3 sequence (DNA): TGTGCCAGCAGCCAAGAGGGGCGGCTCTATGGCTACACCTTC. Its translation: CASSQEGRLYGYTF.

A remark on this clonotype: The junction departs from germline at one end; a sequencing error may be responsible. V usage is TRBV14 and J usage is TRBJ2-3; TRBD2 matches at 9 bases. CDR1 and CDR2 (germline): SGHDN, FVKESK. The CDR3 has 20 residues. DNA for the CDR3: TGTGCCAGCAGCCTTGGGACTAGCTGGGTATCCACCGCCAGCACAGATACGCGGTATTTT. Its protein product is CASSLGTSWVSTASTDTRYF.

The V call is TRBV14, the J call TRBJ2-2; no reliable D call. The CDR3 loop spans 12 amino acids. From germline, CDR1 is SGHDN and CDR2 FVKESK. Trimming removed 6 bases at V and 4 bases at J, with 6 bases between. CDR3 in amino acids: CASRVGTGELFF. CDR3 DNA sequence: TGTGCCAGCAGGGTCGGCACCGGGGAGCTGTTTTTT.

This clonotype came up a few times. The chain has TRBV15 and TRBJ2-7, with D perhaps TRBD1 or TRBD2 (5 bases each). Germline-derived CDR1 and CDR2 are LNHNV and YYDKDF (reference sequence). V was shortened by 0 bases and J by 6 bases, with 9 bases between the two germline ends. The CDR3 covers 13 residues. CDR3 loop: CATSREVGREQYF. Here the CDR3 DNA reads TGTGCCACCAGCAGAGAAGTGGGACGCGAGCAGTACTTC.

In this sample, this clonotype turned up a few times. The J gene is TRBJ2-7, the V gene TRBV5-1; TRBD1 matches at 12 bases. With V trimmed by 3 bases and J by 3 bases, 7 bases remained unmatched. CDR1 is SGHRS, CDR2 YFSETQ, per germline. The CDR3 spans 16 residues. Written as DNA, the CDR3 is TGCGCCAGCAGCTCCCCGGGACAGGGGGCTTACTACGAGCAGTACTTC. This encodes CASSSPGQGAYYEQYF.

This clonotype was detected only a few times. The rearrangement joins TRBV5-1 to TRBJ2-2, with D tentatively TRBD2 (5 bases). Germline loops: CDR1 SGHRS, CDR2 YFSETQ. V lost 4 bases and J 0 bases, leaving 13 bases between the germline ends. The CDR3 extends over 16 amino acids. This CDR3 is CASSHGTGTNTGELFF. Written as DNA, the CDR3 is TGCGCCAGCAGCCACGGAACGGGGACGAACACCGGGGAGCTGTTTTTT.

The rearrangement uses TRBV6-5 and TRBJ2-1; no definite D call. In germline, CDR1 is MNHEY, CDR2 SVGAGI. Trimming shortened V by 6 bases and J by 13 bases, and 19 bases separated the two germline ends. The CDR3 has 13 residues. The CDR3 coding sequence is TGTGCCAGCAGCCCCGACCCCTCCGCACGCCAGTTCTTC. Translation gives CASSPDPSARQFF.

The J gene is TRBJ2-1, the V gene TRBV19; 12 bases map to TRBD2. The junction had 6 bases not matched to a gene; V was cut back by 3 bases and J by 3 bases. CDR3 size: 17 residues. The germline V gene encodes CDR1 LNHDA and CDR2 SQIVND (reference sequence). The CDR3 DNA sequence: TGTGCCAGTAGTATGAGGCGACTAGCGGGGGACTACAATGAGCAGTTCTTC. Amino acid sequence: CASSMRRLAGDYNEQFF.

This clonotype was counted a few times. The CDR3 DNA reads as TGCAGTGACGTACAGGGGATCCTTAGCACAGATACGCAGTATTTT. Protein sequence: CSDVQGILSTDTQYF. This chain connects TRBV20-1 to TRBJ2-3, with 7 nucleotides matching TRBD1. CDR1 and CDR2 (germline): DFQATT, SNEGSKA (reference sequence). The CDR3 consists of 15 residues. Trimming removed 7 bases from V and 0 bases from J; junction bases left unmatched: 10.

This chain connects TRBV5-6 to TRBJ2-1, with D perhaps matching TRBD1 (6 bases). From germline, CDR1 is SGHDT and CDR2 YYEEEE. The CDR3 is 14 amino acids. With 0 bases removed from V and 6 bases from J, the gap between germline ends came to 10 bases. CDR3 bases: TGTGCCAGCAGCTTGGGGACAGAAATCAATGAGCAGTTCTTC. Translation: CASSLGTEINEQFF.

V usage is TRBV20-1 and J usage is TRBJ1-1, with D hard to call. CDR1 and CDR2 (germline): DFQATT, SNEGSKA (reference sequence). Trimming cost V 1 base and J 0 bases, with 9 bases left between them. This CDR3 is 14 amino acids long. This CDR3 reads CSARVNAVNTEAFF. In nucleotides, the CDR3 is TGCAGTGCTAGAGTTAACGCGGTGAACACTGAAGCTTTCTTT.